This TCR beta chain was identified in a study of B cell selection in AIRE deficiency. Study-wide points: About 30.6% of healthy-shared Treg sequences were found among patient Tconv cells. CDR3s were shorter in shared Treg sequences, reflecting few non-templated nucleotide insertions.

The table came from immunoSEQ multiplex PCR; TCRdb's copy has only in-frame clones and leaves some out. Of about 26,000 clones detected, 80% to 95% appear once; the ten largest clones hold approximately 1.1%. Regulatory T cells were sorted as CD4+CD25hiCD127low/negative cells. To note about this clone: Antigen unknown.

Trimming pared 0 bases from V and 8 bases from J, leaving 25 bases between. The length of the CDR3 is 18 residues. Germline-derived CDR1 and CDR2 are LGHNA and YSLEER. This chain uses TRBV4-3 with TRBJ1-2; perhaps TRBD1 as D (5 bases). Input material: CD4+CD25+ Tregs sorted from PBMCs. The receptor's source is a human donor in good health. The CDR3 loop reads CASSQDAGGSIAIAGYTF. The CDR3 bases are TGCGCCAGCAGCCAAGATGCGGGGGGTTCTATCGCTATCGCCGGCTACACCTTC.